The 2 T cell receptor beta chains below all came from one sample that was sequenced in a study of blood T cell repertoires in COVID-19. Sequencing used immunoSEQ multiplex PCR; TCRdb keeps in-frame clones, though not all of them. The sample has approximately 270,000 clones; 86% are singletons. Material for sequencing was peripheral blood. The receptors come from a man aged 35 to 55 with active or convalescent COVID-19.

J is TRBJ1-2 and V is TRBV28; 7 bases match TRBD1. In germline, CDR1 is MDHEN, CDR2 SYDVKM. The V segment lost 6 bases and the J segment 7 bases; nucleotides outside the gene matches: 8. The CDR3 consists of 13 residues. The CDR3 sequence: CASRQGYGGGYTF. The CDR3 DNA reads TGTGCCAGCAGACAGGGGTACGGTGGTGGCTACACCTTC.

The chain joins TRBV1 to TRBJ2-3; the D segment call TRBD2 is taken from the table without a DNA check. TRBV1 is tagged as a pseudogene. The CDR3 runs 17 residues. The CDR3 sequence is CTSSQDPLRESTDTQYF. CDR3 DNA sequence: TGCACCAGCAGCCAAGATCCGTTGCGGGAGAGCACAGATACGCAGTATTTT.